A selection of T cell receptor beta chains follows, all from one sample in a study of spatial heterogeneity in lung cancer. TCRdb analysed the 5' RACE reads with MiXCR anew, one entry per CDR3 protein. The sample lists 40,000 to 45,000 distinct CDR3 sequences; approximately 6.8% were seen once. The source material was PBMCs, sampled at surgery. The receptors here all came from a female donor with early-stage non-small cell lung cancer. The CDR3 runs from the conserved cysteine through the conserved F or W. The order of the fields is V gene, J gene, D gene, clone size, CDR3 DNA, CDR3 protein. A D gene is named only where the DNA matches it firmly. The size of a clone is reported for some rows only, either as once, few or many, or as a class for expanded clones.

v_call: TRBV4-1
j_call: TRBJ1-4
d_call: -
clone_size: many
cdr3_nt: TGCGCCAGCAGCCAAGATCCCAGGGCGGCTGAAAAACTGTTTTTT
cdr3_aa: CASSQDPRAAEKLFF

v_call: TRBV7-6
j_call: TRBJ2-5
d_call: TRBD2
clone_size: -
cdr3_nt: TGTGCCAGCAGCTTAGACCGGCGAGCGGGGCACCAAGAGACCCAGTACTTC
cdr3_aa: CASSLDRRAGHQETQYF

v_call: TRBV11-2
j_call: TRBJ2-5
d_call: -
clone_size: -
cdr3_nt: TGTGCCAGCAGCTTTGGCAGCGACATCCAAGAGACCCAGTACTTC
cdr3_aa: CASSFGSDIQETQYF

v_call: TRBV20-1
j_call: TRBJ2-3
d_call: -
clone_size: few
cdr3_nt: TGCAGTGCTATATCGGGGGCAGATACGCAGTATTTT
cdr3_aa: CSAISGADTQYF

v_call: TRBV12-3/TRBV12-4
j_call: TRBJ1-5
d_call: -
clone_size: many
cdr3_nt: TGTGCCAGCAGTGCTACAGGGCGGCCCCAGCATTTT
cdr3_aa: CASSATGRPQHF

v_call: TRBV24-1
j_call: TRBJ2-5
d_call: -
clone_size: -
cdr3_nt: TGTGCCACCAGTGACCCCCCGCCCCTAGAGACCCAGTACTTC
cdr3_aa: CATSDPPPLETQYF

v_call: TRBV13
j_call: TRBJ1-1
d_call: TRBD1
clone_size: medium-sized
cdr3_nt: TGTGCCAGCAGCACCCGGACAGGGAGAACTGAAGCTTTCTTT
cdr3_aa: CASSTRTGRTEAFF

v_call: TRBV24-1
j_call: TRBJ2-2
d_call: TRBD1
clone_size: few
cdr3_nt: TGTGCCACCGCCGGACAGGGTGTTGCCGGGGAGCTGTTTTTT
cdr3_aa: CATAGQGVAGELFF

v_call: TRBV25-1
j_call: TRBJ1-6
d_call: TRBD1
clone_size: many
cdr3_nt: TGTGCCAGCACCCGGGGGACAGCTTCACCCCTCCACTTT
cdr3_aa: CASTRGTASPLHF

v_call: TRBV3-1
j_call: TRBJ2-3
d_call: -
clone_size: many
cdr3_nt: TGTGCCAGCAGCCTCCTTCCCTCCTTGACGGGTGGAGATACGCAGTATTTT
cdr3_aa: CASSLLPSLTGGDTQYF

v_call: TRBV3-1
j_call: TRBJ1-5
d_call: TRBD1
clone_size: many
cdr3_nt: TGTGCCAGCAGCCGGGGACAGGGCGGGCGTCAGCCCCAGCATTTT
cdr3_aa: CASSRGQGGRQPQHF